This TCR beta chain was recorded in a study of T cells in Graves' hyperthyroidism and ophthalmopathy. Whole-study findings and limits: A model of 13 V-J pairs discriminated ophthalmopathy from stable hyperthyroidism.

The sample holds many counts of this clonotype. Its antigen remains unidentified. The CDR3 runs to 18 residues. Trimming removed 2 bases from V and 7 bases from J; junction bases left unmatched: 15. Germline V CDR1 and CDR2: MNHEY, SMNVEV (reference sequence). The CDR3 regions of TCR beta were amplified from RNA transcripts. First-round RT-PCR targeting the TCR CDR3 was performed with the HTBI primer set. TCRdb analysed the multiplex PCR reads with MiXCR anew, one entry per CDR3 protein. The sample yields some 200,000 distinct CDR3 sequences, around 17% seen once. The rearrangement uses TRBV27 and TRBJ2-1; TRBD2 matches at 9 bases. The sequence was obtained from a woman between 45 and 60 years old with Graves' hyperthyroidism. Sequenced input: blood. The CDR3, as DNA: TGTGCCAGCAGTTTAGTACAATGGGCTAGCGGGATGAGGAATGAGCAGTTCTTC. It translates to CASSLVQWASGMRNEQFF.